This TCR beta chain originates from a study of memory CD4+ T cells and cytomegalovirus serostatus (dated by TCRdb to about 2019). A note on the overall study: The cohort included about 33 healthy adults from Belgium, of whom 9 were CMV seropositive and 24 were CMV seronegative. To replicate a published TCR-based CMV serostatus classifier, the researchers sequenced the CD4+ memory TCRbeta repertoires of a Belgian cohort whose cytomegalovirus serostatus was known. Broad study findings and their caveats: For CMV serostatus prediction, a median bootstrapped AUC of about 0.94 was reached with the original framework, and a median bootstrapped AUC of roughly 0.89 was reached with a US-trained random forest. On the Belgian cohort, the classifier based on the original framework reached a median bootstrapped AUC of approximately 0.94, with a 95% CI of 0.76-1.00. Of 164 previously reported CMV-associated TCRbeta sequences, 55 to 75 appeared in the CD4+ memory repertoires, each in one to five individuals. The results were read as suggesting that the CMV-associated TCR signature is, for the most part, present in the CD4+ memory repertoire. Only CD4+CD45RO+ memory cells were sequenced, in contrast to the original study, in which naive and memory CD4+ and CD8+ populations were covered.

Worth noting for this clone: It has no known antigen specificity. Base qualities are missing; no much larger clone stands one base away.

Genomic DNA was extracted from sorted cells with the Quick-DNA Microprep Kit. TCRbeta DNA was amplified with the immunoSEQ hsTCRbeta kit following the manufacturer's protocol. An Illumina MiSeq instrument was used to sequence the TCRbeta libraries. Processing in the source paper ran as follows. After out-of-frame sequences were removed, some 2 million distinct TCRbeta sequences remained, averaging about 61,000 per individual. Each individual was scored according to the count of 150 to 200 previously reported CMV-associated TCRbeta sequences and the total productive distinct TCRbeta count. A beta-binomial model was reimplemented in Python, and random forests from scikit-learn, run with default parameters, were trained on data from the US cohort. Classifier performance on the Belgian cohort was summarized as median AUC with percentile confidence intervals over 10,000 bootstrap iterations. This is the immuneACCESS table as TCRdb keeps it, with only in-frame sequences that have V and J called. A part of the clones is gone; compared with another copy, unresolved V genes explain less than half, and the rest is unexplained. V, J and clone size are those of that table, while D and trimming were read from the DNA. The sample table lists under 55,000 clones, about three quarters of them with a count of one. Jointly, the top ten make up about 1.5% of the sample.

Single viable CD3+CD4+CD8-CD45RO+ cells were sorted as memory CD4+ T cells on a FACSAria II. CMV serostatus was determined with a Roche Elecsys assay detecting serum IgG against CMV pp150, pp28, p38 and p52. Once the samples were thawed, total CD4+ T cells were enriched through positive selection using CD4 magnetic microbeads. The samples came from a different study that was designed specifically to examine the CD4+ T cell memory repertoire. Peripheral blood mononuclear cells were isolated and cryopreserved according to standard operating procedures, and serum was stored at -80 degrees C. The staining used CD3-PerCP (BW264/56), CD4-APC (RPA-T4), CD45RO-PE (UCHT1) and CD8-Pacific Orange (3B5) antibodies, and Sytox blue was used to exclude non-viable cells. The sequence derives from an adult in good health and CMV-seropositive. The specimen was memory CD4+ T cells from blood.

The CDR3 region: CASSIVAGRTYEQYF. In nucleotide form, the sequence is TGTGCCAGTAGTATAGTAGCAGGCCGTACCTACGAGCAGTACTTC. The rearranged chain carries TRBV19 and TRBJ2-7, with the D gene uncertain. There are 15 amino acids in the CDR3, from cysteine to phenylalanine inclusive. The only DNA kept is the CDR3, 45 bases in frame from the first base. Deletion took 1 base off V and 2 bases off J, with a span of 12 bases between the germline ends. The germline V gene (reference sequence) supplies CDR1 LNHDA and CDR2 SQIVND.